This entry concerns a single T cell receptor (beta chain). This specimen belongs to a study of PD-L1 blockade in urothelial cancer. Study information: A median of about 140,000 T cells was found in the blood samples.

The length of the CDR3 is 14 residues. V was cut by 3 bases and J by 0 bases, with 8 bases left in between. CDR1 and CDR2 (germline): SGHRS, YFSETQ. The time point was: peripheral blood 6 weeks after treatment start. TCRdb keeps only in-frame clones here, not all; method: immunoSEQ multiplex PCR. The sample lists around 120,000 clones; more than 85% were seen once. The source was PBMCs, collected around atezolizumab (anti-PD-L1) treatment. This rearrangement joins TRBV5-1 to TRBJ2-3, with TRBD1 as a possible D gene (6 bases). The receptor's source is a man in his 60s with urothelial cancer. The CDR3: CASSYGQSTDTQYF. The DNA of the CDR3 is TGCGCCAGCAGCTACGGACAGAGCACAGATACGCAGTATTTT.